This T cell receptor (beta chain) was found in a study of cytomegalovirus exposure and HLA in healthy donors. Study-level information: Researchers found that under 90% of over 350 genotyped donors fell within the Caucasian-associated ancestry cluster.

General study results and limits: Accurate prediction of HLA-A and HLA-B alleles (for most subjects) was reportedly achieved from TCR beta sequences.

Amplification used 60 Vbeta primers and 13 Jbeta primers. Clones were read by immunoSEQ multiplex PCR, and TCRdb kept only the in-frame ones, dropping some. This listing includes fewer than 150,000 clones. This CDR3 is 12 amino acids long. Germline lookup yields CDR1 SGHAT and CDR2 FQNNGV. Trimming removed 4 bases at V and 2 bases at J, with 6 bases between. In the case of this clone: Its antigen remains unidentified.

Sequencing was performed on PBMCs. The V call is TRBV11-2, the J call TRBJ2-7; D is uncertain. This clonotype originated in a woman in her sixties in good health and CMV-seronegative. The CDR3 loop reads CASSYSPYEQYF. CDR3 nucleotides: TGTGCCAGCAGCTACAGTCCCTACGAGCAGTACTTC.